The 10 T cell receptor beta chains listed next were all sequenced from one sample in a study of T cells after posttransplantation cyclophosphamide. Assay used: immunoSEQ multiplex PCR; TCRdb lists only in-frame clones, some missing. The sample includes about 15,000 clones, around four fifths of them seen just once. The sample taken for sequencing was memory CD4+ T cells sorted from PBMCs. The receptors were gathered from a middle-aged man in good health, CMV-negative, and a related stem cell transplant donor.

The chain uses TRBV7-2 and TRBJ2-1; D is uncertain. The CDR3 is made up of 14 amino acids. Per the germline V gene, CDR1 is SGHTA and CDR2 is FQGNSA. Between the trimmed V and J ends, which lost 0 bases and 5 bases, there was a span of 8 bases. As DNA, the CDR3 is TGTGCCAGCAGCTTAGCGGCCCTTAACAATGAGCAGTTCTTC. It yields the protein CASSLAALNNEQFF.

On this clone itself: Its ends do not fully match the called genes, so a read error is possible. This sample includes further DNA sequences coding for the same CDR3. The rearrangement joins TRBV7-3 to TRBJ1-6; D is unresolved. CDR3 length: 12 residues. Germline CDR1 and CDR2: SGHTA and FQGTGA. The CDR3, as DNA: TGTGCCAGCAGCTTCGGGAATTCCCCCCTCCACTTT. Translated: CASSFGNSPLHF.

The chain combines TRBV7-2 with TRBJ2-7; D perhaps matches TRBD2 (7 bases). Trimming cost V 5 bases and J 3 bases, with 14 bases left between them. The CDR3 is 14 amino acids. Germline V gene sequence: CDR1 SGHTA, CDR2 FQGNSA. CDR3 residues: CASSERGGSYEQYF. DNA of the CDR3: TGTGCCAGCAGCGAAAGGGGGGGAAGCTACGAGCAGTACTTC.

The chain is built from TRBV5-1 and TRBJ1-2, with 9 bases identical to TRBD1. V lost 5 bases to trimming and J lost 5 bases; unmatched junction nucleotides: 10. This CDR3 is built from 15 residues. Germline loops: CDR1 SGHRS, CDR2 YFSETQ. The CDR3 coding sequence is TGCGCCAGCAGTTTAAGTGGGACAGGGAGTTATGGCTACACCTTC. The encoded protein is CASSLSGTGSYGYTF.

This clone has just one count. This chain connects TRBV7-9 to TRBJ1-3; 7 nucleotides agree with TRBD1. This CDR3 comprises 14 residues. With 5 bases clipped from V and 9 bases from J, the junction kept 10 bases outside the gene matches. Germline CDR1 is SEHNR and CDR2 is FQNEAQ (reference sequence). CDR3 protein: CASSAQDRAGTIYF. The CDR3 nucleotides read TGTGCCAGCAGCGCGCAAGACAGGGCTGGCACCATATATTTT.

The CDR3 reads CASSPLTLRGNTDTQYF. CDR3 nucleotide sequence: TGTGCCAGCTCACCACTCACCCTACGGGGAAACACAGATACGCAGTATTTT. V usage is TRBV18 and J usage is TRBJ2-3; a possible D gene is TRBD2 (5 bases). This CDR3 comprises 17 residues. V dropped 1 base and J dropped 2 bases, with 16 bases sitting between them. Germline CDR1 reads KGHSH; CDR2 reads LQKENI.

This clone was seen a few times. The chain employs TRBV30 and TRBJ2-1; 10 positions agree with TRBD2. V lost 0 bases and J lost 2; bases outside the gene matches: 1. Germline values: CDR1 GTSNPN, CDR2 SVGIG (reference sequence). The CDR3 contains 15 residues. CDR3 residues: CAWSVAGGAYNEQFF. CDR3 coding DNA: TGTGCCTGGAGTGTAGCGGGAGGGGCCTACAATGAGCAGTTCTTC.

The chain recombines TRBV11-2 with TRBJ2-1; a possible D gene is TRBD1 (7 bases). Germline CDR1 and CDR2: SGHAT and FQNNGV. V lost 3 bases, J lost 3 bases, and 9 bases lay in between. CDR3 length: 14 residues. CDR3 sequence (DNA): TGTGCCAGCAGCTTGCAGGGGGGCTACAATGAGCAGTTCTTC. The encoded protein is CASSLQGGYNEQFF.

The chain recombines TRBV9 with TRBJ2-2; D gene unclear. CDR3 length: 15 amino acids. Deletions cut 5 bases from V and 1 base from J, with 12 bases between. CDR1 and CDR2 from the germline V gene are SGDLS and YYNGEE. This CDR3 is CASSRRSMNTGELFF. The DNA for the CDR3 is TGTGCCAGCAGTCGGCGGAGCATGAACACCGGGGAGCTGTTTTTT.

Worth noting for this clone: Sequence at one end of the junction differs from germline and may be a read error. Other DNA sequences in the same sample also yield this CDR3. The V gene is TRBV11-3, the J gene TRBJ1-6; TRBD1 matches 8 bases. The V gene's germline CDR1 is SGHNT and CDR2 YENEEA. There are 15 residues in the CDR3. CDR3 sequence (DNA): TGTGCCAGCAGCCTGGGACAGGATCATAATTCCCCCCTCCACTTT. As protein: CASSLGQDHNSPLHF.